The 7 T cell receptor beta chains listed next were all sequenced from one sample in a study of blood T cells in healthy people across ages. Through a sample-barcoded 5' primer and a J-beta primer mix, a second PCR was run for roughly 6 to 12 cycles. TCRdb re-derived calls from the 5' RACE reads in MiXCR, one entry per CDR3 protein. Among about 580,000 distinct CDR3 sequences listed, around 48% were seen once. Sequenced: blood. These TCRs come from a man older than 75 in good health.

This chain's CDR3 is CASSWRASSYNEQFF. The CDR3 nucleotides read TGTGCCAGCAGCTGGCGGGCGAGCTCCTACAATGAGCAGTTCTTC. The chain couples TRBV7-6 to TRBJ2-1; perhaps TRBD2 as D (5 bases). The CDR3 covers 15 residues. The germline V gene has CDR1 SGHVS and CDR2 FNYEAQ. Trimming shortened V by 4 bases and J by 0 bases, and 10 bases separated the two germline ends.

V is TRBV7-2 and J is TRBJ2-2, with a possible D match to TRBD2 (5 bases). The CDR3 totals 13 residues. V shed 6 bases and J shed 7 bases, with 12 bases lying between them. Germline V gene sequence: CDR1 SGHTA, CDR2 FQGNSA. The CDR3 loop is CASSPRANGELFF. The CDR3 DNA follows: TGTGCCAGCAGTCCGAGGGCCAACGGGGAGCTGTTTTTT. Full variable domain (rest looked up from reference TRBV7-2 and TRBJ2-2): GAGVSQSPSNKVTEKGKDVELRCDPISGHTALYWYRQSLGQGLEFLIYFQGNSAPDKSGLPSDRFSAERTGGSVSTLTIQRTQQEDSAVYLCASSPRANGELFFGEGSRLTVL.

J is TRBJ1-1 and V is TRBV20-1; 7 nucleotides agree with TRBD1. Germline V gene data show CDR1 as DFQATT and CDR2 as SNEGSKA (reference sequence). The CDR3 length is 14 residues. V lost 5 bases, J lost 5 bases, and 11 bases stayed unmatched. The CDR3 bases are TGCAGTGCTCGATCCGGGACAGACCAGACTGAAGCTTTCTTT. It codes for CSARSGTDQTEAFF.

This clonotype appeared many times. The V gene is TRBV20-1, the J gene TRBJ2-1; the D gene is possibly TRBD2 (6 bases). The CDR3 contains 15 residues. Trimming pared 5 bases from V and 0 bases from J, leaving 14 bases between. CDR1 is DFQATT, CDR2 SNEGSKA, per germline (reference sequence). The CDR3 sequence: CSALGRESSYNEQFF. DNA of the CDR3: TGCAGTGCTCTAGGACGGGAGAGCTCCTACAATGAGCAGTTCTTC.

In this sample, this clonotype turned up once. The chain combines TRBV29-1 with TRBJ2-7; 7 positions agree with TRBD2. Trimming cost V 0 bases and J 6 bases; bases outside gene matches: 11. Germline values: CDR1 SQVTM, CDR2 ANQGSEA. The CDR3 extends over 15 amino acids. CDR3: CSVEDMTSPGFEQYF. CDR3 DNA: TGCAGCGTTGAAGACATGACTAGCCCTGGGTTCGAGCAGTACTTC.

V and J are TRBV6-5 and TRBJ1-2, with D maybe TRBD1 (6 bases). Germline V gene sequence: CDR1 MNHEY, CDR2 SVGAGI. V lost 2 bases and J 4 bases, leaving 14 bases between the germline ends. The CDR3 extends over 15 amino acids. In nucleotides, the CDR3 is TGTGCCAGCAGTTACGTTTGGGGGCCCTCCTATGGCTACACCTTC. The encoded protein is CASSYVWGPSYGYTF.

This clonotype has a handful of counts. The CDR3 region is CAWSAGGSQPQHF. In DNA, the CDR3 is TGTGCCTGGAGTGCGGGAGGCAGTCAGCCCCAGCATTTT. The rearrangement uses TRBV30 and TRBJ1-5, with D unclear. Trimming pared 1 base from V and 6 bases from J, leaving 10 bases between. CDR3 length equals 13 residues. The germline gives CDR1 GTSNPN, CDR2 SVGIG (reference sequence).